The 17 T cell receptor beta chains below were found in one sample sequenced in a study of shared clonotypes between healthy human individuals. TCRdb keeps only in-frame clones here, not all; method: immunoSEQ multiplex PCR. This table has about 330,000 clones, over 75% appearing once. Specimen: memory CD8+ T cells sorted from blood. Described subset: CD45RO+ cells pooled with CCR7-negative TemRA cells. These receptors all stem from a young man in good health.

The chain has TRBV2 and TRBJ2-2; 9 bases agree with TRBD2. The germline gives CDR1 SNHLY, CDR2 FYNNEI. The J segment lost 5 bases and the V segment lost 4 bases, leaving 14 bases of the junction unmatched. The CDR3 runs to 18 residues. The DNA of the CDR3 is TGTGCCAGCAGTGCCCTAGCGGGGAGTACCGTGAAGACCGGGGAGCTGTTTTTT. Residues: CASSALAGSTVKTGELFF.

The J gene is TRBJ2-7, the V gene TRBV7-2, with 8 bases identical to TRBD2. The CDR3 loop spans 18 amino acids. Germline CDR1 and CDR2: SGHTA and FQGNSA. V was pared by 5 bases and J by 0 bases, with 15 bases of the junction left unmatched. The CDR3 sequence is CASSLTGLGGLTSYEQYF. CDR3 sequence (DNA): TGTGCCAGCAGCCTAACGGGACTAGGGGGTTTAACCTCCTACGAGCAGTACTTC.

The chain combines TRBV10-3 with TRBJ2-5, with 7 bases fitting TRBD2. Germline trimming cut 3 bases from V and 3 bases from J; bases unmatched to any gene: 4. The CDR3 contains 14 residues. Germline-derived CDR1 and CDR2 are ENHRY and SYGVKD. CDR3 protein: CAISDPAGEETQYF. CDR3 nucleotide sequence: TGTGCCATCAGTGACCCGGCGGGGGAAGAGACCCAGTACTTC.

The V call is TRBV9, the J call TRBJ1-3; TRBD1 agrees at 9 bases. V lost 3 bases and J lost 8; bases outside the gene matches: 12. This CDR3 has 16 residues. Germline CDR1 reads SGDLS; CDR2 reads YYNGEE. The CDR3 protein is CASSGSTGGPVDTIYF. As DNA, the CDR3 is TGTGCCAGCAGCGGAAGTACAGGGGGCCCGGTTGACACCATATATTTT. Combining the CDR3 with reference TRBV9 and TRBJ1-3 gives the whole variable domain DSGVTQTPKHLITATGQRVTLRCSPRSGDLSVYWYQQSLDQGLQFLIQYYNGEERAKGNILERFSAQQFPDLHSELNLSSLELGDSALYFCASSGSTGGPVDTIYFGEGSWLTVV.

In regard to this clone: The sample contains more than one DNA sequence encoding this CDR3. CDR3 region: CASSEQDGYEQYF. The CDR3 coding sequence is TGTGCCAGCAGTGAACAGGACGGGTACGAGCAGTACTTC. The chain recombines TRBV6-1 with TRBJ2-7; D remains ambiguous. The CDR3 is 13 residues long. Germline V gene sequence: CDR1 MNHNS, CDR2 SASEGT. Trimming removed 2 bases at V and 4 bases at J, with 9 bases between.

The chain recombines TRBV4-1 with TRBJ1-2, with 7 bases aligning to TRBD1. The CDR3 extends over 17 amino acids. Trimming removed 0 bases from V and 0 bases from J; junction bases left unmatched: 7. Per the germline V gene, CDR1 is MGHRA and CDR2 is YSYEKL. In DNA form, the CDR3 reads TGCGCCAGCAGCCAAGATCCGGGACAGACTCCTAACTATGGCTACACCTTC. Amino acid sequence: CASSQDPGQTPNYGYTF.

The chain joins TRBV5-1 to TRBJ2-7; 8 bases are shared with TRBD1. Germline V gene data show CDR1 as SGHRS and CDR2 as YFSETQ. The length of the CDR3 is 18 residues. V was clipped by 7 bases and J by 7 bases; unmatched bases: 25. As DNA, the CDR3 is TGCGCCAGCCGGCCCGGTGAGCCCCCCAATCAGGGGGCTGGTGAGCAGTACTTC. It yields the protein CASRPGEPPNQGAGEQYF.

This CDR3 reads CASSLRGRTEAFF. The CDR3 nucleotides read TGTGCCAGCAGCTTGCGGGGGCGGACTGAAGCTTTCTTT. J is TRBJ1-1 and V is TRBV5-4, with TRBD1 as a possible D gene (6 bases). The V gene lost 1 base and the J gene lost 5 bases, with 9 bases spanning the gap. This CDR3 is 13 amino acids long. Germline values: CDR1 SGHNT, CDR2 YYREEE (reference sequence).

The CDR3 is CASSRLAGGSYEQYF. As DNA, the CDR3 is TGCGCCAGCAGCCGACTAGCGGGCGGCTCCTACGAGCAGTACTTC. V usage is TRBV10-2 and J usage is TRBJ2-7; TRBD2 matches 10 bases. The CDR3 runs 15 residues. Germline-derived CDR1 and CDR2 are WSHSY and SAAADI. V gave up 6 bases and J gave up 0 bases; unmatched junction bases: 5.

This chain connects TRBV28 to TRBJ2-7; D remains ambiguous. The CDR3 contains 15 residues. Germline loops: CDR1 MDHEN, CDR2 SYDVKM. V was cut by 3 bases and J by 4 bases, with 16 bases left in between. The CDR3 loop is CASSFRRVAFYEQYF. The DNA of the CDR3 is TGTGCCAGCAGTTTCCGAAGGGTAGCCTTTTACGAGCAGTACTTC.

V is TRBV7-9 and J is TRBJ1-1; D is possibly TRBD1 (5 bases). The V end lost 5 bases, the J end lost 0 bases, and 10 bases lay between the germline ends. Looked up from germline, CDR1 is SEHNR and CDR2 is FQNEAQ (reference sequence). This CDR3 region has 14 residues. CDR3 coding DNA: TGTGCCAGCAGCGGGGGACGTCTGAACACTGAAGCTTTCTTT. Translating it yields CASSGGRLNTEAFF.

The V and J genes are TRBV6-1 and TRBJ2-1; D is ambiguous. Per germline, CDR1 MNHNS and CDR2 SASEGT. Trimming took 0 bases from V and 6 from J, leaving 3 bases between them. The CDR3 is 12 amino acids. The CDR3 sequence is CASSEAGNEQFF. In DNA, the CDR3 is TGTGCCAGCAGTGAAGCAGGCAATGAGCAGTTCTTC.

The V and J genes are TRBV30 and TRBJ1-1; 7 bases fit TRBD1. The V gene's germline CDR1 is GTSNPN and CDR2 SVGIG (reference sequence). CDR3 length equals 13 residues. V dropped 3 bases and J dropped 11; count of bases not matched to a gene: 12. CDR3 protein: CAWRETGSYWAFF. DNA of the CDR3: TGTGCCTGGAGGGAGACAGGGTCGTATTGGGCTTTCTTT.

This chain joins TRBV7-2 and TRBJ2-1; no clear D. Trimming left V 5 bases short and J 10 bases short, with 15 bases between. In germline, CDR1 is SGHTA, CDR2 FQGNSA. This CDR3 is 13 amino acids long. Written as DNA, the CDR3 is TGTGCCAGCAGCCCACTATTGGGGTTGGAGCAGTTCTTC. The encoded protein is CASSPLLGLEQFF.

The gene calls are TRBV10-3 and TRBJ1-2; D not certain. V was trimmed by 11 bases and J by 7 bases, leaving 23 bases between them. CDR1 ENHRY and CDR2 SYGVKD come from the germline V gene. The CDR3 has 14 residues. The CDR3 reads CAAGVWEEGSGYTF. The CDR3 DNA reads TGTGCCGCAGGAGTTTGGGAGGAGGGTTCTGGCTACACCTTC.

CDR3: CASSSQDRVWATNEKLFF. CDR3 coding DNA: TGTGCCAGCAGCTCACAGGACAGGGTCTGGGCAACTAATGAAAAACTGTTTTTT. This rearrangement joins TRBV7-2 to TRBJ1-4; 8 positions match TRBD1. CDR1 and CDR2 (germline): SGHTA, FQGNSA. This CDR3 comprises 18 residues. Trimming cost V 4 bases and J 0 bases; bases outside gene matches: 10.

CDR3 DNA: TGCGCCAGCAGCCAGGGCATCTACTATGGCTACACCTTC. It encodes CASSQGIYYGYTF. This chain joins TRBV4-1 and TRBJ1-2; unclear D gene. CDR3 length equals 13 residues. From germline, CDR1 is MGHRA and CDR2 YSYEKL. V was clipped by 3 bases and J by 3 bases, with 8 bases between them.